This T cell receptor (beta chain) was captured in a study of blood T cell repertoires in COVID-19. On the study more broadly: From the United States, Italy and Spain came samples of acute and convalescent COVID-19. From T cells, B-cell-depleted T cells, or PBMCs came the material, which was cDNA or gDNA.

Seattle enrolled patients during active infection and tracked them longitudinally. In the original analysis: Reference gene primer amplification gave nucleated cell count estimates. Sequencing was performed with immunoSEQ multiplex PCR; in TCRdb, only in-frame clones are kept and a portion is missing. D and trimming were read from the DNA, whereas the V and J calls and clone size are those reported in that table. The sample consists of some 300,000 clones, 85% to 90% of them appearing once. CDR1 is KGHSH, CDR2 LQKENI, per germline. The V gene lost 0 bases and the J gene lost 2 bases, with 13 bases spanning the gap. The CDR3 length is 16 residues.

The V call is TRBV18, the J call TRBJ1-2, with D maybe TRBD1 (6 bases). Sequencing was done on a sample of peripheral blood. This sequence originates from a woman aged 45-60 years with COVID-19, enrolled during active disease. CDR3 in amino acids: CASSPPAQGSNYGYTF. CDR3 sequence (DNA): TGTGCCAGCTCACCACCGGCGCAGGGGTCAAACTATGGCTACACCTTC. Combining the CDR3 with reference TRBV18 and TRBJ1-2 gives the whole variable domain NAGVMQNPRHLVRRRGQEARLRCSPMKGHSHVYWYRQLPEEGLKFMVYLQKENIIDESGMPKERFSAEFPKEGPSILRIQQVVRGDSAAYFCASSPPAQGSNYGYTFGSGTRLTVV.